This passage covers 10 T cell receptor beta chains from one sample sequenced in a study of blood T cell repertoires in COVID-19 (dated by TCRdb to the early 2020s). Receptor libraries were prepared by the immunoSEQ multiplex PCR assay. TCRdb took this table from immuneACCESS and kept in-frame rearrangements with V and J called. Such tables lack part of the clones; where checked against another copy, unresolved V genes explain under half of the gap, and the rest is unexplained. This sample gives some 220,000 clones in total; about 85% of them show up just once. The ten largest clones add up to 2.9% of the sample. The sample was peripheral blood. Receptor source: a middle-aged man who had recovered from COVID-19.

As DNA, the CDR3 is TGTGCCAGTAGTCGACAACTTTCGGGGACCGGGGAGCTGTTTTTT. Its translation is CASSRQLSGTGELFF. The rearrangement joins TRBV19 to TRBJ2-2; D may be TRBD2 (5 bases). Germline lookup yields CDR1 LNHDA and CDR2 SQIVND (reference sequence). This CDR3 has 15 residues. V dropped 5 bases and J dropped 5 bases, with 15 bases sitting between them.

The chain has TRBV29-1 and TRBJ1-4; 8 bases match TRBD1. The CDR3 extends over 14 amino acids. Germline trimming cut 6 bases from V and 4 bases from J; bases unmatched to any gene: 7. Germline assignment: CDR1 SQVTM and CDR2 ANQGSEA. The CDR3 DNA reads as TGCAGCGTACCCGGACAGGGACTTAATGAAAAACTGTTTTTT. Its protein is CSVPGQGLNEKLFF.

This rearrangement joins TRBV27 to TRBJ2-1; a possible D gene is TRBD1 (6 bases). CDR1 is MNHEY and CDR2 is SMNVEV in the germline V gene (reference sequence). Deletions cut 4 bases from V and 1 base from J, with 14 bases between. This CDR3 comprises 16 residues. Here the CDR3 reads CASSSSGVGSYNEQFF. The DNA of the CDR3 is TGTGCCAGCAGTTCCTCAGGGGTTGGATCCTACAATGAGCAGTTCTTC.

The chain combines TRBV18 with TRBJ2-7; 13 nucleotides agree with TRBD2. Germline V CDR1 and CDR2: KGHSH, LQKENI. Trimming at V came to 6 bases and at J to 6 bases, leaving 8 bases not matched to a gene. The CDR3 totals 15 residues. CDR3 loop: CASSYGLAGVGEQYF. The CDR3 coding sequence is TGTGCCAGCTCCTACGGACTAGCGGGAGTAGGCGAGCAGTACTTC.

The chain joins TRBV28 to TRBJ2-5, with D maybe TRBD1 (5 bases). In germline, CDR1 is MDHEN, CDR2 SYDVKM. CDR3 length: 15 residues. Trimming left V 2 bases short and J 3 bases short, with 13 bases between. The CDR3 here is CASSLGRGPKETQYF. DNA for the CDR3: TGTGCCAGCAGTTTAGGTAGGGGCCCTAAAGAGACCCAGTACTTC.

This clone has only one observation. The gene calls are TRBV2 and TRBJ1-2; 10 bases line up with TRBD1. After removal of 4 bases from V and 8 bases from J, the junction contained 7 bases not matched to a gene. Germline CDR1 and CDR2: SNHLY and FYNNEI. The CDR3 length is 14 residues. Written as DNA, the CDR3 is TGTGCCAGCAGTGGAAGCGACAGGGGGCGAGGCTACACCTTC. Its protein is CASSGSDRGRGYTF.

CDR3 DNA: TGTGCCAGCAGTTTATCCACTAGCGGGACGAACACCGGGGAGCTGTTTTTT. Its protein is CASSLSTSGTNTGELFF. The chain uses TRBV27 and TRBJ2-2, with 10 bases lining up with TRBD2. The J segment lost 0 bases and the V segment lost 0 bases, leaving 1 base of the junction unmatched. The CDR3 is made up of 17 amino acids. Germline V CDR1 and CDR2: MNHEY, SMNVEV (reference sequence).

V is TRBV12-3 or TRBV12-4 and J is TRBJ1-2; 11 bases agree with TRBD1. The CDR3 extends over 13 amino acids. J lost 8 bases, V lost 2 bases, and 1 base had no gene match. The CDR3 DNA sequence: TGTGCCAGCAGTTTAAGGGACAGGGGGGGCTACACCTTC. Translation: CASSLRDRGGYTF.

V usage is TRBV10-3 and J usage is TRBJ2-7; 9 nucleotides agree with TRBD1. Germline CDR1 is ENHRY and CDR2 is SYGVKD. This CDR3 comprises 16 residues. The J segment lost 0 bases and the V segment lost 4 bases, leaving 7 bases of the junction unmatched. The CDR3 sequence is CAISASPGQGSYEQYF. The CDR3 DNA sequence: TGTGCCATCAGTGCATCCCCGGGACAGGGCTCCTACGAGCAGTACTTC.

This clone was detected many times. The chain joins TRBV7-2 to TRBJ2-2, with unresolved D. The CDR3 extends over 13 amino acids. Germline-derived CDR1 and CDR2 are SGHTA and FQGNSA. V shed 1 base and J shed 5 bases, with 5 bases lying between them. CDR3 in amino acids: CASSLVRTGELFF. CDR3 sequence (DNA): TGTGCCAGCAGCTTAGTGCGGACCGGGGAGCTGTTTTTT. Using reference TRBV7-2 and TRBJ2-2 for the parts outside the CDR3, the full variable domain is GAGVSQSPSNKVTEKGKDVELRCDPISGHTALYWYRQSLGQGLEFLIYFQGNSAPDKSGLPSDRFSAERTGGSVSTLTIQRTQQEDSAVYLCASSLVRTGELFFGEGSRLTVL.